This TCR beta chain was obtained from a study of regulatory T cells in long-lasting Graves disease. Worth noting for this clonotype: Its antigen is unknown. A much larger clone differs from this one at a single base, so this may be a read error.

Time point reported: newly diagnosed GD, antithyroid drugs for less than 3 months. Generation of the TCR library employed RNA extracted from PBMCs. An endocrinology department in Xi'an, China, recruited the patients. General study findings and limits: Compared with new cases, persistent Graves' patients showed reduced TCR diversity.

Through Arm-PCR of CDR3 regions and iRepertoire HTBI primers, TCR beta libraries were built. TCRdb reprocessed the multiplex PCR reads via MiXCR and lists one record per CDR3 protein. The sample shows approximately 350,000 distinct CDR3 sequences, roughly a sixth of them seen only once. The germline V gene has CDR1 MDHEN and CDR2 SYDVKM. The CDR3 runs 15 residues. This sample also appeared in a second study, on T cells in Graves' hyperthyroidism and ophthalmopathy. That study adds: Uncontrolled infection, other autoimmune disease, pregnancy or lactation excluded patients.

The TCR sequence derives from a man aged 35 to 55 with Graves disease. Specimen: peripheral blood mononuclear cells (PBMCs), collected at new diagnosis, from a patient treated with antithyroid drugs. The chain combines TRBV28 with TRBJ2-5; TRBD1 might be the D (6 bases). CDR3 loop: CASSSGDRSQETLYF. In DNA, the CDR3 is TGTGCCAGCAGTTCAGGTGACAGGTCCCAAGAGACCCTGTACTTC.